These 18 T cell receptor beta chains share one sample of origin, sequenced in a study of PD-1 blockade in classical Hodgkin lymphoma. All trial patients relapsed after autologous stem cell transplantation. Method: immunoSEQ multiplex PCR; TCRdb's copy keeps in-frame clones and lacks some. The sample shows some 100,000 clones, roughly 90% of them seen only once. Sequenced material: peripheral blood mononuclear cells (PBMCs), taken at baseline. The receptors were sampled from a human donor with classical Hodgkin lymphoma.

Ten or more counts support this clone. V usage is TRBV7-8 and J usage is TRBJ1-2, with D possibly being TRBD1 (6 bases). The germline gives CDR1 SGHVS, CDR2 FQNEAQ. CDR3 size: 15 residues. V lost 3 bases to trimming and J lost 5 bases, with 16 bases between them. This chain's CDR3 is CASSFLEEGGYGYTF. CDR3 nucleotides: TGTGCCAGCAGCTTCCTCGAGGAAGGGGGATATGGCTACACCTTC.

The chain combines TRBV5-1 with TRBJ1-5; no definite D call. The germline V gene has CDR1 SGHRS and CDR2 YFSETQ. The CDR3 is made up of 15 amino acids. V was cut by 0 bases and J by 2 bases, with 9 bases left in between. The CDR3 here is CASSLEGQGNQPQHF. CDR3 in DNA: TGCGCCAGCAGCTTGGAGGGCCAGGGCAATCAGCCCCAGCATTTT.

The chain couples TRBV30 to TRBJ2-5; D not resolved. There are 15 residues in the CDR3. With 0 bases removed from V and 0 bases from J, the gap between germline ends came to 11 bases. Per the germline V gene, CDR1 is GTSNPN and CDR2 is SVGIG (reference sequence). CDR3: CAWSVGTQYQETQYF. CDR3 in DNA: TGTGCCTGGAGTGTCGGCACCCAGTACCAAGAGACCCAGTACTTC. Combining the CDR3 with reference TRBV30 and TRBJ2-5 gives the whole variable domain SQTIHQWPATLVQPVGSPLSLECTVEGTSNPNLYWYRQAAGRGLQLLFYSVGIGQISSEVPQNLSASRPQDRQFILSSKKLLLSDSGFYLCAWSVGTQYQETQYFGPGTRLLVL.

The chain uses TRBV9 and TRBJ1-1, with 9 nucleotides matching TRBD1. The CDR3 is made up of 14 amino acids. V shed 2 bases, J shed 5 bases, and the junction held 4 bases outside the gene matches. Germline V gene lookup returns CDR1 SGDLS and CDR2 YYNGEE. The CDR3 DNA follows: TGTGCCAGCAGCGTGTCGACAGGGGGTACTGAAGCTTTCTTT. Its protein product is CASSVSTGGTEAFF.

This rearrangement joins TRBV7-9 to TRBJ2-7; no definite D call. The germline V gene has CDR1 SEHNR and CDR2 FQNEAQ (reference sequence). CDR3 length: 15 residues. The V gene lost 3 bases and the J gene lost 2 bases, with 14 bases spanning the gap. CDR3 amino acids: CASSFPLTRTYEQYF. The CDR3 bases are TGTGCCAGCAGCTTTCCCCTTACCCGGACCTACGAGCAGTACTTC. Combining the CDR3 with reference TRBV7-9 and TRBJ2-7 gives the whole variable domain DTGVSQNPRHKITKRGQNVTFRCDPISEHNRLYWYRQTLGQGPEFLTYFQNEAQLEKSRLLSDRFSAERPKGSFSTLEIQRTEQGDSAMYLCASSFPLTRTYEQYFGPGTRLTVT.

The chain uses TRBV7-8 and TRBJ1-4; D not resolved. CDR3 length: 13 residues. CDR1 is SGHVS, CDR2 FQNEAQ, per germline. V lost 5 bases and J lost 7, with 11 bases in between. CDR3 coding DNA: TGTGCCAGCAGCGCCTTGTACGGTGAAAAACTGTTTTTT. It codes for CASSALYGEKLFF. The complete variable domain, with remaining parts taken from reference TRBV7-8 and TRBJ1-4, reads GAGVSQSPRYKVAKRGQDVALRCDPISGHVSLFWYQQALGQGPEFLTYFQNEAQLDKSGLPSDRFFAERPEGSVSTLKIQRTQQEDSAVYLCASSALYGEKLFFGSGTQLSVL.

V gene TRBV6-1 combines with J gene TRBJ2-2; D remains unclear. The CDR3 has 14 amino acids. The germline gives CDR1 MNHNS, CDR2 SASEGT. Deletions cut 4 bases from V and 1 base from J, with 7 bases between. The CDR3 sequence: CASSVERNTGELFF. The CDR3 coding sequence is TGTGCCAGCAGTGTTGAGCGGAACACCGGGGAGCTGTTTTTT.

The rearrangement joins TRBV5-6 to TRBJ2-5, with TRBD2 matching over 10 bases. The CDR3 covers 17 residues. Germline-derived CDR1 and CDR2 are SGHDT and YYEEEE. The J segment lost 2 bases and the V segment lost 4 bases, leaving 11 bases of the junction unmatched. The CDR3: CASSTLWTAGGQETQYF. CDR3 DNA: TGTGCCAGCAGCACTCTCTGGACAGCGGGAGGGCAAGAGACCCAGTACTTC.

The CDR3 DNA follows: TGCGCCAGCAGTGAGTTTGGATCTGGGGCCAACGTCCTGACTTTC. This gives the protein CASSEFGSGANVLTF. V usage is TRBV10-2 and J usage is TRBJ2-6; D not resolved. Deletions cut 1 base from V and 1 base from J, with 5 bases between. This CDR3 spans 15 amino acids. Germline assignment: CDR1 WSHSY and CDR2 SAAADI.

This clone was observed a single time. This chain connects TRBV5-1 to TRBJ1-4, with no clear D. V lost 4 bases to trimming and J lost 0 bases, with 13 bases between them. Germline-derived CDR1 and CDR2 are SGHRS and YFSETQ. The CDR3 is made up of 16 amino acids. CDR3 region: CASSPQKAATNEKLFF. In nucleotides, the CDR3 is TGCGCCAGCAGCCCCCAGAAGGCTGCAACTAATGAAAAACTGTTTTTT.

The rearrangement links TRBV7-9 to TRBJ1-2; D is unresolved. This CDR3 region has 11 residues. Germline V CDR1 and CDR2: SEHNR, FQNEAQ (reference sequence). Trimming took 5 bases from V and 2 from J, leaving 3 bases between them. The CDR3 coding sequence is TGTGCCAGCAGCGCAAACTATGGCTACACCTTC. Its translation is CASSANYGYTF.

The chain recombines TRBV6-1 with TRBJ2-7, with 7 positions matching TRBD2. CDR1 MNHNS and CDR2 SASEGT come from the germline V gene. The CDR3 covers 16 residues. Trimming removed 0 bases from V and 4 bases from J; junction bases left unmatched: 9. CDR3 coding DNA: TGTGCCAGCAGTGAAGCGGGGACTACGGCTGGGTACGAGCAGTACTTC. Translation: CASSEAGTTAGYEQYF.

The gene calls are TRBV19 and TRBJ1-3; no clear D. Germline V gene lookup returns CDR1 LNHDA and CDR2 SQIVND (reference sequence). V was pared by 7 bases and J by 0 bases, with 10 bases between. The CDR3 is 14 residues long. This CDR3 reads CASTTGFSGNTIYF. CDR3 DNA sequence: TGTGCCAGTACTACGGGTTTCTCTGGAAACACCATATATTTT.

The chain has TRBV10-3 and TRBJ1-5; maybe TRBD1 (6 bases). The V and J ends lost 7 bases and 0 bases respectively, with 22 bases between them. The germline V gene has CDR1 ENHRY and CDR2 SYGVKD. The CDR3 spans 18 residues. The CDR3: CAITKGRDKTDSNQPQHF. The CDR3 DNA follows: TGTGCCATCACTAAGGGCAGGGACAAAACTGATAGCAATCAGCCCCAGCATTTT.

V and J are TRBV6-1 and TRBJ2-7; 12 bases align to TRBD2. After removal of 6 bases from V and 11 bases from J, the junction contained 5 bases not matched to a gene. The CDR3 extends over 12 amino acids. From germline, CDR1 is MNHNS and CDR2 SASEGT. CDR3: CASRTSGSQEYF. Here the CDR3 DNA reads TGTGCCAGCAGGACTAGCGGGAGTCAGGAGTACTTC.

The gene calls are TRBV27 and TRBJ2-7, with 7 bases that match TRBD2. The CDR3 totals 16 residues. Germline V CDR1 and CDR2: MNHEY, SMNVEV (reference sequence). V lost 4 bases to trimming and J lost 0 bases; unmatched junction nucleotides: 9. In nucleotides, the CDR3 is TGTGCCAGCAGTTCTGGCCTAGCGGATAGCTCCTACGAGCAGTACTTC. It is translated as CASSSGLADSSYEQYF.

The chain joins TRBV12-5 to TRBJ2-1; a possible D gene is TRBD2 (7 bases). CDR3 length: 14 residues. Trimming took off 7 bases at V and 8 bases at J, with 18 bases between the two ends. The germline CDR1 and CDR2 sequences are LGHNT and FRNRAP. DNA of the CDR3: TGTGCTAGTGCCCTACAGGGTCGGGGGGATGAGCAGTTCTTC. It is translated as CASALQGRGDEQFF.

The chain links TRBV15 to TRBJ2-7; a weak D match, TRBD2 (5 bases). V dropped 5 bases and J dropped 7 bases, with 15 bases sitting between them. Per the germline V gene, CDR1 is LNHNV and CDR2 is YYDKDF (reference sequence). The CDR3 is made up of 13 amino acids. The CDR3 protein is CATSPPIRGEQYF. The CDR3 DNA reads TGTGCCACCAGCCCCCCAATTCGGGGAGAGCAGTACTTC.